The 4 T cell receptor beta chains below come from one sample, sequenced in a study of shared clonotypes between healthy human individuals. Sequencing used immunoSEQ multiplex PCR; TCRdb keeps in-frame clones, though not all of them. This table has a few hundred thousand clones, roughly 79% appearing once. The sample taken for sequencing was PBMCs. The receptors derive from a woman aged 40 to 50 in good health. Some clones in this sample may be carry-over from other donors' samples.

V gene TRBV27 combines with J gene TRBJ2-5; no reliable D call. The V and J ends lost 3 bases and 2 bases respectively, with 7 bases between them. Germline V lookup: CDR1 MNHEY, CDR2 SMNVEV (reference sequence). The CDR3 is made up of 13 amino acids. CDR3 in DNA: TGTGCCAGCAGTTTGTGGGGACAAGAGACCCAGTACTTC. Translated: CASSLWGQETQYF.

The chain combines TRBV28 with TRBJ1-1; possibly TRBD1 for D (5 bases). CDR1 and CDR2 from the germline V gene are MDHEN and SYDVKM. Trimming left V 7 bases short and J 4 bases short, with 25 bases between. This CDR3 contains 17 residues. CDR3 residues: CASNPRGHFPGSTEAFF. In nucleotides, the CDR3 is TGTGCCAGCAACCCCCGAGGACACTTCCCGGGGAGCACTGAAGCTTTCTTT.

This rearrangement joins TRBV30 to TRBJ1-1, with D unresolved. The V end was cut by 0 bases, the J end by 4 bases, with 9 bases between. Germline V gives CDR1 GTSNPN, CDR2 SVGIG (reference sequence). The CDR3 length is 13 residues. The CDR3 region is CAWSVRRGTEAFF. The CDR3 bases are TGTGCCTGGAGTGTACGTCGGGGCACTGAAGCTTTCTTT.

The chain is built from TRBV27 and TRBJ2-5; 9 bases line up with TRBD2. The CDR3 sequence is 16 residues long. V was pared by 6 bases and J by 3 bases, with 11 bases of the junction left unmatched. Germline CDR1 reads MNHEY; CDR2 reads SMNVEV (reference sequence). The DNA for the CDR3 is TGTGCCAGCAGCCCTTTTGGCGCGGGAGGGGAAGAGACCCAGTACTTC. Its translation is CASSPFGAGGEETQYF.